These 31 T cell receptor beta chains were all obtained from the same sample, sequenced in a study of technical replicates of blood from four donors. Generated by immunoSEQ multiplex PCR, the TCRdb table keeps only in-frame clones and is missing some. The data contain 85,000 to 100,000 clones, around 95% of them seen just once; the ten biggest clones take up roughly 0.22%. Sample: T cells isolated from PBMCs. The receptor source for this set is a human donor in good health.

This rearrangement joins TRBV7-9 to TRBJ2-2; TRBD1 might be the D (5 bases). V gave up 6 bases and J gave up 1 base, with 9 bases separating them. Germline CDR1 reads SEHNR; CDR2 reads FQNEAQ (reference sequence). This CDR3 comprises 14 residues. CDR3 sequence reads: CASRQTGNTGELFF. CDR3 nucleotides: TGTGCCAGCAGACAAACAGGGAACACCGGGGAGCTGTTTTTT.

The V gene is TRBV6-1, the J gene TRBJ2-3, with D maybe TRBD2 (6 bases). CDR1 is MNHNS, CDR2 SASEGT, per germline. Trimming pared 9 bases from V and 5 bases from J, leaving 15 bases between. The length of the CDR3 is 13 residues. The CDR3 reads CASRRASEDTQYF. CDR3 DNA sequence: TGTGCCAGTAGGAGGGCCTCAGAAGATACGCAGTATTTT.

V is TRBV7-2 and J is TRBJ2-2; possible D gene TRBD2, 5 bases. The CDR3 contains 14 residues. Per the germline V gene, CDR1 is SGHTA and CDR2 is FQGNSA. V was pared by 3 bases and J by 3 bases, with 8 bases between. As DNA, the CDR3 is TGTGCCAGCAGCTTCGGGATTTACACCGGGGAGCTGTTTTTT. Translated: CASSFGIYTGELFF.

The chain combines TRBV7-9 with TRBJ1-1; maybe TRBD1 (6 bases). CDR1 is SEHNR and CDR2 is FQNEAQ in the germline V gene (reference sequence). V lost 0 bases and J lost 6, with 11 bases in between. The CDR3 contains 14 residues. CDR3 DNA: TGTGCCAGCAGCTTAGCGAACAGGGACGCTGAAGCTTTCTTT. It yields the protein CASSLANRDAEAFF.

The V and J genes are TRBV5-6 and TRBJ2-5, with TRBD2 as a possible D gene (7 bases). Germline V gene data show CDR1 as SGHDT and CDR2 as YYEEEE. V was trimmed by 6 bases and J by 6 bases, leaving 27 bases between them. The CDR3 is 17 amino acids. CDR3 coding DNA: TGTGCCAGCAAGGATCGAGGTGGGGGGGCCGAAGTAAAGACCCAGTACTTC. Its protein product is CASKDRGGGAEVKTQYF.

This sequence joins TRBV5-4 and TRBJ1-2; D might be TRBD1 (6 bases). The CDR3 has 15 residues. The V end lost 0 bases, the J end lost 8 bases, and 17 bases lay between the germline ends. CDR1 is SGHNT and CDR2 is YYREEE in the germline V gene (reference sequence). The CDR3 region has the DNA TGTGCCAGCAGCTTGGGAGGACGGACAGTAGAAGGCTACACCTTC. Encoded protein: CASSLGGRTVEGYTF.

This chain links TRBV5-1 with TRBJ1-1; 9 nucleotides line up with TRBD1. Germline lookup yields CDR1 SGHRS and CDR2 YFSETQ. Trimming took 4 bases from V and 4 from J; bases not matched to a gene: 5. The CDR3 consists of 14 residues. CDR3 nucleotides: TGCGCCAGCAGCCCACAGGGGGCAAGCACTGAAGCTTTCTTT. Protein product: CASSPQGASTEAFF.

The V gene is TRBV5-4, the J gene TRBJ2-2; 10 bases align to TRBD2. The length of the CDR3 is 15 residues. The germline V gene has CDR1 SGHNT and CDR2 YYREEE (reference sequence). Germline trimming cut 1 base from V and 5 bases from J; bases unmatched to any gene: 2. DNA of the CDR3: TGTGCCAGCAGCTTGCGTAGCGGGGGGACCGGGGAGCTGTTTTTT. This encodes CASSLRSGGTGELFF.

The chain carries TRBV6-5 and TRBJ2-5; no clear D. The germline gives CDR1 MNHEY, CDR2 SVGAGI. V was pared by 0 bases and J by 2 bases, with 7 bases between. The length of the CDR3 is 14 residues. CDR3 bases: TGTGCCAGCAGTTACTCGAGATCGCAAGAGACCCAGTACTTC. It encodes CASSYSRSQETQYF.

The V and J genes are TRBV6-5 and TRBJ1-1, with D unresolved. V lost 5 bases, J lost 2 bases, and 9 bases lay in between. The CDR3 contains 13 residues. Germline loops: CDR1 MNHEY, CDR2 SVGAGI. In DNA form, the CDR3 reads TGTGCCAGCAGTACCGGACTTAACACTGAAGCTTTCTTT. This encodes CASSTGLNTEAFF.

This chain uses TRBV4-1 with TRBJ1-1; D might be TRBD1 (6 bases). Germline CDR1 reads MGHRA; CDR2 reads YSYEKL. CDR3 size: 17 residues. Between the trimmed V and J ends, which lost 0 bases and 1 base, there was a span of 15 bases. CDR3 protein: CASSQDGQGPRNTEAFF. The CDR3 nucleotides are TGCGCCAGCAGCCAAGATGGTCAGGGGCCTAGGAACACTGAAGCTTTCTTT.

This chain uses TRBV10-1 with TRBJ1-4; D perhaps matches TRBD1 (6 bases). The CDR3 covers 15 residues. V gave up 7 bases and J gave up 8 bases, with 20 bases separating them. Germline-derived CDR1 and CDR2 are WNHNN and SYGVQD (reference sequence). The DNA of the CDR3 is TGCGCCAGCATTGCAGGGGCCCATTTGGAAGAAAAACTGTTTTTT. Translating gives CASIAGAHLEEKLFF.

The chain employs TRBV7-9 and TRBJ2-1, with 7 bases identical to TRBD2. Germline CDR1 SEHNR, CDR2 FQNEAQ (reference sequence). This CDR3 comprises 17 residues. With V trimmed by 0 bases and J by 5 bases, 10 bases remained unmatched. In nucleotides, the CDR3 is TGTGCCAGCAGCTTAGCTTGGGCTAGCGGCTACCACAATGAGCAGTTCTTC. Encoded protein: CASSLAWASGYHNEQFF.

The gene calls are TRBV19 and TRBJ2-7; TRBD1 matches at 7 bases. The CDR3 has 11 residues. Per germline, CDR1 LNHDA and CDR2 SQIVND (reference sequence). V gave up 10 bases and J gave up 2 bases; unmatched junction bases: 2. CDR3 coding DNA: TGTGCCACCCAGGGGGCCTACGAGCAGTACTTC. Its protein product is CATQGAYEQYF.

This chain's CDR3 is CASSQLAGLHNEQFF. DNA for the CDR3: TGTGCCAGCAGCCAACTAGCGGGGTTACACAATGAGCAGTTCTTC. The rearrangement links TRBV5-4 to TRBJ2-1, with 10 bases aligning to TRBD2. This CDR3 spans 15 amino acids. From germline, CDR1 is SGHNT and CDR2 YYREEE (reference sequence). The trim removed 4 bases at V and 5 bases at J, leaving 6 bases unmatched.

The rearrangement joins TRBV28 to TRBJ2-1; D perhaps matches TRBD1 (6 bases). Trimming removed 7 bases at V and 0 bases at J, with 10 bases between. Germline values: CDR1 MDHEN, CDR2 SYDVKM. CDR3 length: 14 amino acids. CDR3 sequence (DNA): TGTGCCAGCAATTACAGGGCCTCCTACAATGAGCAGTTCTTC. It is translated as CASNYRASYNEQFF.

The chain uses TRBV2 and TRBJ2-3, with 9 positions matching TRBD1. V was pared by 7 bases and J by 6 bases, with 11 bases of the junction left unmatched. From germline, CDR1 is SNHLY and CDR2 FYNNEI. CDR3 length: 15 residues. The CDR3 reads CASISRDRVPDTQYF. The CDR3 nucleotides are TGTGCCAGCATAAGCCGGGACAGGGTGCCCGATACGCAGTATTTT.

CDR3 loop: CASSRTVNPYEQYF. In DNA, the CDR3 is TGTGCCAGCAGCCGGACAGTTAACCCCTACGAGCAGTACTTC. The gene calls are TRBV7-9 and TRBJ2-7; D may be TRBD1 (6 bases). Germline assignment: CDR1 SEHNR and CDR2 FQNEAQ (reference sequence). V dropped 5 bases and J dropped 2 bases, with 13 bases sitting between them. The CDR3 extends over 14 amino acids.

This clone is a singleton in its sample. V usage is TRBV29-1 and J usage is TRBJ1-1; weak D call: TRBD1 (5 bases). Germline V gene lookup returns CDR1 SQVTM and CDR2 ANQGSEA. V lost 6 bases, J lost 1 base, and 12 bases lay in between. This CDR3 spans 13 amino acids. The CDR3 DNA follows: TGCAGCGTGGCGGAGGGGTCGAACACTGAAGCTTTCTTT. Protein: CSVAEGSNTEAFF.

The V gene is TRBV7-9, the J gene TRBJ1-1; D gene unclear. Germline loops: CDR1 SEHNR, CDR2 FQNEAQ (reference sequence). The ends were cut back, 8 bases at V and 11 bases at J, with 15 bases in the middle. This CDR3 spans 11 amino acids. DNA of the CDR3: TGTGCCAGCCGTCCGACTGGGTGGGCTTTCTTT. Residues: CASRPTGWAFF.

The V and J genes are TRBV4-2 and TRBJ2-3, with 11 bases lining up with TRBD2. Trimming at V came to 0 bases and at J to 1 base, leaving 18 bases not matched to a gene. This CDR3 contains 22 residues. Germline assignment: CDR1 LGHNA and CDR2 YNFKEQ. The CDR3 DNA reads as TGTGCCAGCAGCCAAGATGGCCAGAGGCGAGTCCCGACTAGCGGGGGCACAGATACGCAGTATTTT. Its protein is CASSQDGQRRVPTSGGTDTQYF.

V usage is TRBV5-4 and J usage is TRBJ2-4; 7 bases match TRBD1. V shed 3 bases and J 6 bases; nucleotides not matched to a gene: 6. Germline lookup yields CDR1 SGHNT and CDR2 YYREEE (reference sequence). The CDR3 has 14 residues. The CDR3 region is CASSSGTAVNIQYF. CDR3 DNA: TGTGCCAGCAGCTCCGGGACAGCTGTAAACATTCAGTACTTC.

The rearrangement uses TRBV4-1 and TRBJ1-2; unclear D gene. CDR1 MGHRA and CDR2 YSYEKL come from the germline V gene. The length of the CDR3 is 16 residues. Trimming left V 0 bases short and J 2 bases short, with 13 bases between. This CDR3 reads CASSQDYEGSNYGYTF. The CDR3 region has the DNA TGCGCCAGCAGCCAAGATTACGAAGGGAGCAACTATGGCTACACCTTC.

This chain links TRBV30 with TRBJ1-1; D ambiguous. Looked up from germline, CDR1 is GTSNPN and CDR2 is SVGIG (reference sequence). This CDR3 comprises 9 residues. The germline V and J ends were trimmed by 2 bases and 11 bases, with 6 bases remaining between them. The CDR3 spells CAWSYLAFF. CDR3 sequence (DNA): TGTGCCTGGAGTTATTTGGCTTTCTTT.

The gene calls are TRBV6-5 and TRBJ2-7; 7 bases agree with TRBD1. The CDR3 runs 13 residues. CDR1 and CDR2 from the germline V gene are MNHEY and SVGAGI. The V gene end was trimmed by 5 bases and the J gene end by 3 bases; junction bases not matched to a gene: 4. The CDR3 DNA follows: TGTGCCAGCAGTGCCGGGACAGTCTACGAGCAGTACTTC. The encoded protein is CASSAGTVYEQYF.

The J gene is TRBJ1-2, the V gene TRBV27, with a tentative D call TRBD1 (5 bases). Germline loops: CDR1 MNHEY, CDR2 SMNVEV (reference sequence). The CDR3 spans 18 residues. Trimming stripped 5 bases from V and 4 bases from J, with 26 bases between. This CDR3 reads CASSPYSRDFQGTYGYTF. The CDR3 nucleotides are TGTGCCAGCAGTCCGTATTCGAGGGACTTTCAGGGTACCTATGGCTACACCTTC.

The chain joins TRBV28 to TRBJ2-5, with D possibly being TRBD1 (5 bases). Germline-derived CDR1 and CDR2 are MDHEN and SYDVKM. V was pared by 2 bases and J by 4 bases, with 14 bases between. The CDR3 contains 15 residues. The CDR3: CASSLVRQGGETQYF. CDR3 nucleotides: TGTGCCAGCAGTTTAGTTCGGCAGGGCGGAGAGACCCAGTACTTC.

The chain uses TRBV30 and TRBJ1-2; 9 bases align to TRBD1. Unmatched junction bases numbered 0, after V lost 3 bases and J lost 7 bases. The CDR3 is 11 residues long. Germline V gene sequence: CDR1 GTSNPN, CDR2 SVGIG (reference sequence). This CDR3 reads CAWRTGGGYTF. The CDR3 DNA reads TGTGCCTGGAGGACAGGGGGTGGCTACACCTTC.

The V call is TRBV5-6, the J call TRBJ1-5, with D tentatively TRBD1 (5 bases). This CDR3 has 15 amino acids. Germline V gene lookup returns CDR1 SGHDT and CDR2 YYEEEE. Trimming stripped 5 bases from V and 3 bases from J, with 15 bases between. In DNA form, the CDR3 reads TGTGCCAGCAGTATTGGGGGGACCTTCAATCAGCCCCAGCATTTT. Protein sequence: CASSIGGTFNQPQHF.

The rearrangement links TRBV15 to TRBJ2-6; D is uncertain. V was shortened by 6 bases and J by 2 bases, with 5 bases between the two germline ends. CDR3 length: 13 residues. CDR1 and CDR2 (germline): LNHNV, YYDKDF (reference sequence). CDR3 amino acids: CATRATGANVLTF. The CDR3 DNA is TGTGCCACCAGAGCAACTGGGGCCAACGTCCTGACTTTC.

V is TRBV6-5 and J is TRBJ2-1; D perhaps matches TRBD2 (6 bases). V shed 6 bases and J shed 6 bases, with 18 bases lying between them. The CDR3 has 15 amino acids. Per the germline V gene, CDR1 is MNHEY and CDR2 is SVGAGI. Written as DNA, the CDR3 is TGTGCCAGCAGCTGGGGGGTGGGGTTCGGCAATGAGCAGTTCTTC. Its translation: CASSWGVGFGNEQFF.